The clone carrying this T cell receptor (beta chain) was detected many times. Its antigen remains unidentified. These data originate in a study of spatial heterogeneity in lung cancer. Overall study results and limits: Blood carried ubiquitous expanded tumor TCRs more at resection than follow-up.

Time point in this sample: sample taken at primary tumor resection. No cells were sorted before sequencing. The whole RNA sequenced was extracted from tumor, nontumor lung or frozen PBMC. TCRdb used MiXCR to reprocess the 5' RACE reads, holding one entry per CDR3 protein. The table includes 20,000 to 25,000 distinct CDR3 sequences, just under 7% detected once. Germline V gives CDR1 ENHRY, CDR2 SYGVKD. This CDR3 has 16 amino acids. Trimming took 6 bases from V and 2 from J; bases not matched to a gene: 7. This sequence was found in a male donor with early-stage non-small cell lung cancer. The specimen comprised PBMCs, sampled at surgery. V and J are TRBV10-3 and TRBJ2-2; 9 nucleotides match TRBD1. The CDR3 nucleotides are TGTGCCATCAGCACAACAGGGGGCGCAAACACCGGGGAGCTGTTTTTT. Protein: CAISTTGGANTGELFF.